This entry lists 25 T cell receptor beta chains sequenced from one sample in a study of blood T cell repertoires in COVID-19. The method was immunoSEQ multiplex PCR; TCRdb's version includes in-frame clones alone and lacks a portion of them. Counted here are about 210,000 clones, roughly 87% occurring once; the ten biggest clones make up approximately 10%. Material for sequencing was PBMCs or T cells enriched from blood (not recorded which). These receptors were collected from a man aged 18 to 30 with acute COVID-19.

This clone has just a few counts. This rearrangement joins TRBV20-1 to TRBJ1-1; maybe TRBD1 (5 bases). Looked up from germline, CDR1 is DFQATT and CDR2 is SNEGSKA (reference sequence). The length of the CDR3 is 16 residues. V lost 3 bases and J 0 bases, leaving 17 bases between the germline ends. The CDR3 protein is CSASRFDSRLNTEAFF. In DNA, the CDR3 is TGCAGTGCTAGTCGTTTCGACAGCCGCTTGAACACTGAAGCTTTCTTT.

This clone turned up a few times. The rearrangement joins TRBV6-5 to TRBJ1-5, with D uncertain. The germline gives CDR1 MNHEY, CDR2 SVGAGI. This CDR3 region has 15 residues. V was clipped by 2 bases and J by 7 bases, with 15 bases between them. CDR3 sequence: CASSYDGRFGQPQHF. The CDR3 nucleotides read TGTGCCAGCAGTTACGATGGCCGCTTCGGGCAGCCCCAGCATTTT.

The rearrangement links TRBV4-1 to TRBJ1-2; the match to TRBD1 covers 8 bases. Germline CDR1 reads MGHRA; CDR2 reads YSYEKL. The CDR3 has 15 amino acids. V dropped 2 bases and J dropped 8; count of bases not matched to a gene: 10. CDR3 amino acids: CASSQYWDRRDGYTF. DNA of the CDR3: TGCGCCAGCAGCCAATATTGGGACAGGAGAGACGGCTACACCTTC.

The CDR3 bases are TGCGCCAGCAGCCAAGGGCCACAGGGGAACACTGAAGCTTTCTTT. It translates to CASSQGPQGNTEAFF. The chain joins TRBV4-1 to TRBJ1-1; possibly TRBD1 for D (6 bases). Trimming shortened V by 1 base and J by 1 base, and 10 bases separated the two germline ends. The CDR3 sequence is 15 residues long. The germline gives CDR1 MGHRA, CDR2 YSYEKL.

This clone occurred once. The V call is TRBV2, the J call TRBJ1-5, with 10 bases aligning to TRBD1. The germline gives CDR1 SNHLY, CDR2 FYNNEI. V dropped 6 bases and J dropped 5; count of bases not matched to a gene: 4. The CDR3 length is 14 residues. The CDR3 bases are TGTGCCAGCAGGGACAGGGGGGACTATCAGCCCCAGCATTTT. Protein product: CASRDRGDYQPQHF.

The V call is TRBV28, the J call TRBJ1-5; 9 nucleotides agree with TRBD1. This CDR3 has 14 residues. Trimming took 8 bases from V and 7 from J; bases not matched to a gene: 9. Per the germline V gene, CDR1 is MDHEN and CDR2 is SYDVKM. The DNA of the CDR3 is TGTGCCAGCCAGGACAGGGGACTTGGACAGCCCCAGCATTTT. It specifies CASQDRGLGQPQHF.

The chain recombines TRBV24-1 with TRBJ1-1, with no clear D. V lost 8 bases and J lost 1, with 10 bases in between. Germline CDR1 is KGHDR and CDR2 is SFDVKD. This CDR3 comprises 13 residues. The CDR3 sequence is CATMGRENTEAFF. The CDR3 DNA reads TGTGCCACCATGGGGAGGGAGAACACTGAAGCTTTCTTT.

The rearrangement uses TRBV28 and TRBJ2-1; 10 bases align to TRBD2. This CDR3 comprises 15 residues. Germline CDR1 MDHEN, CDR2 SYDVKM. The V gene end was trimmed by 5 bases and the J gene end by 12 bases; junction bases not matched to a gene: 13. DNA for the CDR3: TGTGCCAGCAGTATGACTAGCGGGTCCGACATTGGGCAGTTCTTC. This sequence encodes CASSMTSGSDIGQFF. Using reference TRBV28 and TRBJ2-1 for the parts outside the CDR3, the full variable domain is DVKVTQSSRYLVKRTGEKVFLECVQDMDHENMFWYRQDPGLGLRLIYFSYDVKMKEKGDIPEGYSVSREKKERFSLILESASTNQTSMYLCASSMTSGSDIGQFFGPGTRLTVL.

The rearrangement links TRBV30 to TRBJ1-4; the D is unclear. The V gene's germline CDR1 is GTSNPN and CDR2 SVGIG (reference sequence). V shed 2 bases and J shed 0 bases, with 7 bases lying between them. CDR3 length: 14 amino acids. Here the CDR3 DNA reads TGTGCCTGGAGTATTTCCGCAACTAATGAAAAACTGTTTTTT. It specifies CAWSISATNEKLFF.

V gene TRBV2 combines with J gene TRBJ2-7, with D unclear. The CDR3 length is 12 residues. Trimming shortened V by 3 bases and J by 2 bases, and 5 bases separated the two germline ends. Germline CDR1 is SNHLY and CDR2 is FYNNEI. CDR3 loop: CASSDLAYEQYF. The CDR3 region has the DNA TGTGCCAGCAGTGATTTAGCCTACGAGCAGTACTTC.

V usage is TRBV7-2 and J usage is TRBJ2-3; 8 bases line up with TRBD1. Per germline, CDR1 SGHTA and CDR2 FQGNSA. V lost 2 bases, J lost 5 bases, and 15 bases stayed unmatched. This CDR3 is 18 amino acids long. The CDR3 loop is CASSLFSPGQGAGDTQYF. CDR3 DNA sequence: TGTGCCAGCAGCTTATTCAGTCCCGGGCAGGGGGCCGGAGATACGCAGTATTTT. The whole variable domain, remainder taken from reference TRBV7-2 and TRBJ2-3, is GAGVSQSPSNKVTEKGKDVELRCDPISGHTALYWYRQSLGQGLEFLIYFQGNSAPDKSGLPSDRFSAERTGGSVSTLTIQRTQQEDSAVYLCASSLFSPGQGAGDTQYFGPGTRLTVL.

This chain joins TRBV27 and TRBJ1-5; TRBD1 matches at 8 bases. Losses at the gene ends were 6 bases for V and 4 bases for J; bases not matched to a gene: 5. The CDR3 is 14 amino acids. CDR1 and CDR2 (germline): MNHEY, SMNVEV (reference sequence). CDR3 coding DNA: TGTGCCAGCAGGACAGGGGACTCAAATCAGCCCCAGCATTTT. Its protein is CASRTGDSNQPQHF.

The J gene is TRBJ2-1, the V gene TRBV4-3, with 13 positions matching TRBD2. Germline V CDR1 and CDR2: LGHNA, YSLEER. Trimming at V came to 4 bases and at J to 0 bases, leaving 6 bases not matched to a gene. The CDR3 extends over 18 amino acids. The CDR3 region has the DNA TGCGCCAGCAGCCTCCAACTAGCGGGAGGGTCCTCCTACAATGAGCAGTTCTTC. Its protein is CASSLQLAGGSSYNEQFF.

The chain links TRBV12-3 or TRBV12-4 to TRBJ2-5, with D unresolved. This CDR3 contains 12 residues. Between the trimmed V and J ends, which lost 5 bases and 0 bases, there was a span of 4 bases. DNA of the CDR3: TGTGCCAGCAGTCCGTACCAAGAGACCCAGTACTTC. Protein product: CASSPYQETQYF.

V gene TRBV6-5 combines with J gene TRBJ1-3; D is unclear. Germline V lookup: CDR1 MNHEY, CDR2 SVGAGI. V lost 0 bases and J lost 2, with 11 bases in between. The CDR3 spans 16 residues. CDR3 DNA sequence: TGTGCCAGCAGTTACTCGAGCCTAACCGCTGGAAACACCATATATTTT. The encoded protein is CASSYSSLTAGNTIYF.

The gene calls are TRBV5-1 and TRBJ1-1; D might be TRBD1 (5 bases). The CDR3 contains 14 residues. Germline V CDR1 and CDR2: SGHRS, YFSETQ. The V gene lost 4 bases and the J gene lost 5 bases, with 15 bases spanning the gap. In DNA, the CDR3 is TGCGCCAGCAGCGAAATGGGGGGAGGAACTGAAGCTTTCTTT. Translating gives CASSEMGGGTEAFF.

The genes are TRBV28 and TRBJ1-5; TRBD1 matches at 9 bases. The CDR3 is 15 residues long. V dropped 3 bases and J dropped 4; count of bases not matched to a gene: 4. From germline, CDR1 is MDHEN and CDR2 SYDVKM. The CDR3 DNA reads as TGTGCCAGCAGTTTGAGGACAGGGGCAAATCAGCCCCAGCATTTT. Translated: CASSLRTGANQPQHF.

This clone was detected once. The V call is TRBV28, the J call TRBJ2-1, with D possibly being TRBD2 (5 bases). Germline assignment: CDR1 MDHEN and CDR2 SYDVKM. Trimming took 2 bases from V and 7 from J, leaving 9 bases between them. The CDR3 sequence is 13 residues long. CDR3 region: CASSLRGRNEQFF. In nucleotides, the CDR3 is TGTGCCAGCAGTTTACGGGGTAGGAATGAGCAGTTCTTC.

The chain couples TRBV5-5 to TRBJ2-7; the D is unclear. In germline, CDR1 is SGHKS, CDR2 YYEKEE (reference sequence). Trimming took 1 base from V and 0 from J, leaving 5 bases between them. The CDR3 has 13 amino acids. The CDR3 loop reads CASSLYFSYEQYF. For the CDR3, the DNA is TGTGCCAGCAGCTTGTATTTCTCCTACGAGCAGTACTTC.

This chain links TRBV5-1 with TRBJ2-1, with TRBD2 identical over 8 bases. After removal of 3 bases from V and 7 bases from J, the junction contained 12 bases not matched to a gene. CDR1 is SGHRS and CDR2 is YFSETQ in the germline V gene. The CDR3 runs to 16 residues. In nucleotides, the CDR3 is TGCGCCAGCAGCTCTTGGCCGGGACTAGAAAGGAATGAGCAGTTCTTC. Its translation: CASSSWPGLERNEQFF.

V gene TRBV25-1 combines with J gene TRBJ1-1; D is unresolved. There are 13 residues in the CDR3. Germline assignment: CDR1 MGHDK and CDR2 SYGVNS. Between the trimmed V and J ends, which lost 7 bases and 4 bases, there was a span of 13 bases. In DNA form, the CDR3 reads TGTGCCAGCACTCGGGATCGGAGCACTGAAGCTTTCTTT. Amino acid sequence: CASTRDRSTEAFF.

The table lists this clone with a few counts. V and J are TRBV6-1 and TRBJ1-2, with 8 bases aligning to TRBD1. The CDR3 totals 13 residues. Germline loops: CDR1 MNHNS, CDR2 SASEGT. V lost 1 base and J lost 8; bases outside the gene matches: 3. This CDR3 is CASSEGTGKGYTF. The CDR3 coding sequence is TGTGCCAGCAGTGAAGGGACAGGGAAAGGCTACACCTTC.

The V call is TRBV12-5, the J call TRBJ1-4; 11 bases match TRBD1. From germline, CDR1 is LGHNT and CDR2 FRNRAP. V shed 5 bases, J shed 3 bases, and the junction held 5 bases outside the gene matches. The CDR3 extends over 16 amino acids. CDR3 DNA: TGTGCTAGTGGTCGCGGGACAGGGGGAGCTAATGAAAAACTGTTTTTT. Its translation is CASGRGTGGANEKLFF.

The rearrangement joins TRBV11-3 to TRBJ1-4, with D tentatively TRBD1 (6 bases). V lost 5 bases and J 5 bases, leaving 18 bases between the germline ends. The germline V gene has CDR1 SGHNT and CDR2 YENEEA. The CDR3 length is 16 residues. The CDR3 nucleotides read TGTGCCAGCAGCGCGAGCCACAGGGTGGGGAATGAAAAACTGTTTTTT. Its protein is CASSASHRVGNEKLFF.

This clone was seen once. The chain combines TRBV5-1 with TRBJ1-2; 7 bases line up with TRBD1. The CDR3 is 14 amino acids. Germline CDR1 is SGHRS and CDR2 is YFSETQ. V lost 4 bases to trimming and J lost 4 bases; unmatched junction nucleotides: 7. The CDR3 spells CASSPEQGPYGYTF. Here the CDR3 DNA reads TGCGCCAGCAGCCCGGAACAGGGGCCCTATGGCTACACCTTC. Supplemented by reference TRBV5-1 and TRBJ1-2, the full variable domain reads KAGVTQTPRYLIKTRGQQVTLSCSPISGHRSVSWYQQTPGQGLQFLFEYFSETQRNKGNFPGRFSGRQFSNSRSEMNVSTLELGDSALYLCASSPEQGPYGYTFGSGTRLTVV.